Presented here are 24 T cell receptor beta chains from one specimen sequenced in a study of blood T cell repertoires in COVID-19. Clones were read by immunoSEQ multiplex PCR, and TCRdb kept only the in-frame ones, dropping some. The table lists about 250,000 clones, approximately 84% of them singletons. The sample taken for sequencing was peripheral blood. The receptors were gathered from an elderly woman with acute or convalescent COVID-19.

The CDR3 coding sequence is TGTGCCAGCAGCGTAGCTGGAGCCATAGAGTACAATGAGCAGTTCTTC. It is translated as CASSVAGAIEYNEQFF. The chain carries TRBV9 and TRBJ2-1; D remains ambiguous. Between the trimmed V and J ends, which lost 0 bases and 4 bases, there was a span of 14 bases. This CDR3 has 16 amino acids. Germline V lookup: CDR1 SGDLS, CDR2 YYNGEE.

Only one count was recorded for this clone. The CDR3 reads CASSQDHRDRGILDTQYF. In DNA form, the CDR3 reads TGTGCCAGCAGCCAAGATCACCGGGACAGGGGGATCCTAGATACGCAGTATTTT. This chain uses TRBV4-2 with TRBJ2-3, with TRBD1 matching 11 bases. This CDR3 has 18 amino acids. Per the germline V gene, CDR1 is LGHNA and CDR2 is YNFKEQ. V shed 0 bases, J shed 5 bases, and the junction held 10 bases outside the gene matches.

The chain is built from TRBV6-5 and TRBJ2-2; D may be TRBD1 (5 bases). The V end lost 6 bases, the J end lost 5 bases, and 13 bases lay between the germline ends. Germline V CDR1 and CDR2: MNHEY, SVGAGI. CDR3 length: 14 amino acids. In nucleotides, the CDR3 is TGTGCCAGCAGGCCCGACAGCCCTACCGGGGAGCTGTTTTTT. Amino acids: CASRPDSPTGELFF.

The chain has TRBV11-2 and TRBJ2-2; the D is unclear. The germline gives CDR1 SGHAT, CDR2 FQNNGV. V lost 4 bases and J lost 5, with 8 bases in between. CDR3 length equals 13 residues. The CDR3 bases are TGTGCCAGCAGCTCAATAGTTACCGGGGAGCTGTTTTTT. Its translation: CASSSIVTGELFF.

This chain joins TRBV9 and TRBJ2-5; D is possibly TRBD2 (6 bases). The CDR3 spans 13 residues. V was shortened by 5 bases and J by 2 bases, with 10 bases between the two germline ends. The V gene's germline CDR1 is SGDLS and CDR2 YYNGEE. CDR3 coding DNA: TGTGCCAGCAGTTGGGGGGAACAAGAGACCCAGTACTTC. Residues: CASSWGEQETQYF.

The chain carries TRBV30 and TRBJ1-5; TRBD1 matches at 10 bases. Germline loops: CDR1 GTSNPN, CDR2 SVGIG (reference sequence). This CDR3 comprises 16 residues. V trimming: 3 bases; J trimming: 2 bases; junction bases outside the gene matches: 7. The CDR3 sequence is CAWRGPGQGGNQPQHF. CDR3 coding DNA: TGTGCCTGGAGAGGCCCAGGACAGGGGGGCAATCAGCCCCAGCATTTT.

The V and J genes are TRBV7-9 and TRBJ1-5; 7 positions match TRBD1. CDR1 is SEHNR and CDR2 is FQNEAQ in the germline V gene (reference sequence). There are 18 residues in the CDR3. V lost 1 base and J lost 8; bases outside the gene matches: 17. CDR3 protein: CASSLGTGVPVDGEPQHF. In DNA, the CDR3 is TGTGCCAGCAGCTTAGGTACAGGGGTCCCCGTCGATGGGGAGCCCCAGCATTTT.

The chain combines TRBV19 with TRBJ1-4; possible D gene TRBD1, 6 bases. Trimming took off 5 bases at V and 4 bases at J, with 14 bases between the two ends. Germline V gives CDR1 LNHDA, CDR2 SQIVND (reference sequence). The CDR3 covers 15 residues. CDR3 bases: TGTGCCAGTAGTCAAACAGGGTACCGTAATGAAAAACTGTTTTTT. Amino acids: CASSQTGYRNEKLFF.

The chain combines TRBV7-6 with TRBJ2-5, with D perhaps matching TRBD1 (7 bases). This CDR3 has 17 residues. The V gene's germline CDR1 is SGHVS and CDR2 FNYEAQ. V dropped 1 base and J dropped 5 bases, with 20 bases sitting between them. CDR3 DNA sequence: TGTGCCAGCAGCTTAGGTGCAGGGGGGCCCGGGGAGGAGACCCAGTACTTC. Protein sequence: CASSLGAGGPGEETQYF.

V and J are TRBV19 and TRBJ2-7, with 8 bases lining up with TRBD1. V gave up 4 bases and J gave up 2 bases; unmatched junction bases: 4. Looked up from germline, CDR1 is LNHDA and CDR2 is SQIVND (reference sequence). The CDR3 length is 14 residues. Here the CDR3 DNA reads TGTGCCAGTAGTAAGACAGGGGTAACCTACGAGCAGTACTTC. As protein: CASSKTGVTYEQYF.

V and J are TRBV11-2 and TRBJ2-3; the match to TRBD2 covers 8 bases. The CDR3 has 17 residues. V lost 4 bases, J lost 1 base, and 10 bases stayed unmatched. Looked up from germline, CDR1 is SGHAT and CDR2 is FQNNGV. CDR3 residues: CASSSGLWRGGTDTQYF. In nucleotides, the CDR3 is TGTGCCAGCAGCTCTGGCCTCTGGCGGGGGGGCACAGATACGCAGTATTTT.

This clone occurred once. The genes are TRBV19 and TRBJ1-4, with 9 bases that match TRBD1. J gave up 6 bases and V 8 bases, and 7 bases lay outside the gene matches. Germline V gene lookup returns CDR1 LNHDA and CDR2 SQIVND (reference sequence). This CDR3 spans 14 amino acids. The CDR3 loop reads CASRDREAHEKLFF. In DNA form, the CDR3 reads TGTGCCAGTCGGGACAGGGAGGCTCATGAAAAACTGTTTTTT.

This clone was picked up a small number of times. The chain joins TRBV4-1 to TRBJ1-6; tentatively, D is TRBD1 (5 bases). This CDR3 is 16 amino acids long. V gave up 1 base and J gave up 9 bases, with 16 bases separating them. CDR1 and CDR2 from the germline V gene are MGHRA and YSYEKL. CDR3 bases: TGCGCCAGCAGCCAAGTGTCAGGGAGGCGAGGTTCACCCCTCCACTTT. This sequence encodes CASSQVSGRRGSPLHF.

The chain employs TRBV19 and TRBJ2-1; D might be TRBD2 (6 bases). V lost 8 bases to trimming and J lost 8 bases, with 22 bases between them. CDR3 length: 15 amino acids. The V gene's germline CDR1 is LNHDA and CDR2 SQIVND (reference sequence). CDR3 sequence (DNA): TGTGCCAGTTTGTCGAAGGGGAGGCGGCGGGATGAGCAGTTCTTC. Translating gives CASLSKGRRRDEQFF. Combining the CDR3 with reference TRBV19 and TRBJ2-1 gives the whole variable domain DGGITQSPKYLFRKEGQNVTLSCEQNLNHDAMYWYRQDPGQGLRLIYYSQIVNDFQKGDIAEGYSVSREKKESFPLTVTSAQKNPTAFYLCASLSKGRRRDEQFFGPGTRLTVL.

This chain links TRBV19 with TRBJ2-7, with 9 bases aligning to TRBD1. The V gene end was trimmed by 5 bases and the J gene end by 10 bases; junction bases not matched to a gene: 12. Germline loops: CDR1 LNHDA, CDR2 SQIVND (reference sequence). The CDR3 spans 14 residues. The CDR3 sequence is CASSPGTGNRGQYF. CDR3 DNA sequence: TGTGCCAGTAGTCCGGGGACAGGGAACCGGGGACAGTACTTC. Together with reference TRBV19 and TRBJ2-7, the CDR3 gives the full variable domain: DGGITQSPKYLFRKEGQNVTLSCEQNLNHDAMYWYRQDPGQGLRLIYYSQIVNDFQKGDIAEGYSVSREKKESFPLTVTSAQKNPTAFYLCASSPGTGNRGQYFGPGTRLTVT.

This chain links TRBV25-1 with TRBJ2-7; 7 bases match TRBD2. From germline, CDR1 is MGHDK and CDR2 SYGVNS. The CDR3 is made up of 14 amino acids. The ends lost 3 bases at V and 2 bases at J; junction bases unmatched: 4. For the CDR3, the DNA is TGTGCCAGCAGTGACCGGGGGGTAGCCTACGAGCAGTACTTC. Its protein is CASSDRGVAYEQYF.

The genes are TRBV19 and TRBJ2-4; 9 bases agree with TRBD1. Germline V gene data show CDR1 as LNHDA and CDR2 as SQIVND (reference sequence). This CDR3 is 18 amino acids long. V dropped 5 bases and J dropped 1; count of bases not matched to a gene: 12. The CDR3 DNA follows: TGTGCCAGTAGTTTTGGGACAGGGATGGATTGGGCCAAAAACATTCAGTACTTC. The encoded protein is CASSFGTGMDWAKNIQYF. The entire variable domain, with the rest obtained from reference TRBV19 and TRBJ2-4, is as follows: DGGITQSPKYLFRKEGQNVTLSCEQNLNHDAMYWYRQDPGQGLRLIYYSQIVNDFQKGDIAEGYSVSREKKESFPLTVTSAQKNPTAFYLCASSFGTGMDWAKNIQYFGAGTRLSVL.

This rearrangement joins TRBV6-5 to TRBJ2-6; possibly TRBD2 for D (5 bases). Trimming cost V 7 bases and J 1 base, with 11 bases left between them. This CDR3 comprises 15 residues. CDR1 is MNHEY and CDR2 is SVGAGI in the germline V gene. The CDR3 bases are TGTGCCAGCACCCCGGGAAGGTCTGGGGCCAACGTCCTGACTTTC. Translation gives CASTPGRSGANVLTF.

The chain has TRBV10-1 and TRBJ2-1, with a tentative D call TRBD2 (6 bases). Looked up from germline, CDR1 is WNHNN and CDR2 is SYGVQD (reference sequence). V was clipped by 3 bases and J by 5 bases, with 23 bases between them. The CDR3 spans 18 residues. The CDR3: CASSDSSRGSGLNNEQFF. DNA of the CDR3: TGCGCCAGCAGTGATAGTTCACGAGGTAGCGGACTTAACAATGAGCAGTTCTTC.

The CDR3 DNA is TGTGCCACCAGCAGAGGCGGGCTCCTCTACAATGAGCAGTTCTTC. Protein: CATSRGGLLYNEQFF. The rearrangement links TRBV15 to TRBJ2-1, with D possibly TRBD2 on 5 matching bases. Germline V gene lookup returns CDR1 LNHNV and CDR2 YYDKDF (reference sequence). The CDR3 runs 15 residues. Trimming took 1 base from V and 3 from J, leaving 10 bases between them.

For the CDR3, the DNA is TGCGCCAGCAGCTTGCAGGTCTCGTCAGATACGCAGTATTTT. Amino acid sequence: CASSLQVSSDTQYF. This rearrangement joins TRBV5-1 to TRBJ2-3; D is unclear. This CDR3 region has 14 residues. Germline loops: CDR1 SGHRS, CDR2 YFSETQ. V was pared by 1 base and J by 4 bases, with 10 bases between.

The V and J genes are TRBV5-4 and TRBJ1-2; 10 positions agree with TRBD1. This CDR3 spans 15 amino acids. Germline CDR1 reads SGHNT; CDR2 reads YYREEE (reference sequence). The trim removed 4 bases at V and 7 bases at J, leaving 10 bases unmatched. The CDR3 sequence: CASSQPGQGESGYTF. In DNA, the CDR3 is TGTGCCAGCAGCCAACCAGGACAGGGGGAAAGTGGCTACACCTTC.

V is TRBV25-1 and J is TRBJ2-7, with no clear D. In germline, CDR1 is MGHDK, CDR2 SYGVNS. The V and J ends lost 6 bases and 0 bases respectively, with 12 bases between them. The CDR3 has 14 amino acids. CDR3 nucleotide sequence: TGTGCCAGCAGCCACCCAGGAAGCTCCTACGAGCAGTACTTC. It yields the protein CASSHPGSSYEQYF.

This clone came up a few times. The J gene is TRBJ2-5, the V gene TRBV29-1; TRBD2 agrees at 8 bases. The ends lost 5 bases at V and 2 bases at J; junction bases unmatched: 10. The CDR3 is made up of 15 amino acids. Germline assignment: CDR1 SQVTM and CDR2 ANQGSEA. CDR3 region: CSVPWREVNQETQYF. The CDR3 DNA reads as TGCAGCGTTCCCTGGCGGGAGGTGAATCAAGAGACCCAGTACTTC.